The 9 T cell receptor beta chains below come from one sample, sequenced in a study of T cells in Graves' hyperthyroidism and ophthalmopathy. Amplified TCR beta CDR3 regions came from RNA transcripts. Carried out on the TCR CDR3, a first-round RT-PCR used the HTBI primer set. TCRdb ran MiXCR on the multiplex PCR reads and lists one entry per CDR3 protein. The table includes about 480,000 distinct CDR3 sequences, approximately 22% detected once. Sequencing used blood. Every receptor here comes from a woman aged 70-85 years with Graves' ophthalmopathy.

The chain uses TRBV7-9 and TRBJ1-4; D gene unclear. The CDR3 consists of 11 residues. V dropped 7 bases and J dropped 3 bases, with 3 bases sitting between them. The germline CDR1 and CDR2 sequences are SEHNR and FQNEAQ (reference sequence). The CDR3 DNA reads as TGTGCCAGCACCCCTAATGAAAAACTGTTTTTT. Amino acid sequence: CASTPNEKLFF.

This clonotype was observed a few times. The chain recombines TRBV7-6 with TRBJ2-2; 13 bases fit TRBD2. This CDR3 has 18 amino acids. Germline V lookup: CDR1 SGHVS, CDR2 FNYEAQ. With 5 bases clipped from V and 0 bases from J, the junction kept 6 bases outside the gene matches. The CDR3 loop is CASSGLAGVSANTGELFF. The CDR3 coding sequence is TGTGCCAGCAGCGGACTAGCGGGAGTGTCCGCGAACACCGGGGAGCTGTTTTTT.

This clonotype occurred many times. The chain recombines TRBV28 with TRBJ2-3, with no clear D. The CDR3 is 16 residues long. V shed 3 bases and J shed 2 bases, with 15 bases lying between them. The germline CDR1 and CDR2 sequences are MDHEN and SYDVKM. CDR3 sequence reads: CASSFLKGGYTDTQYF. The DNA for the CDR3 is TGTGCCAGCAGTTTCCTCAAGGGCGGCTACACAGATACGCAGTATTTT.

This clonotype showed up just once. The V gene is TRBV6-2 or TRBV6-3, the J gene TRBJ2-7; TRBD2 is a possible D gene (6 bases). Germline V gene lookup returns CDR1 MNHEY and CDR2 SVGEGT. The CDR3 contains 15 residues. Trimming took off 5 bases at V and 6 bases at J, with 20 bases between the two ends. CDR3 amino acids: CASSGISGTLGEQYF. Here the CDR3 DNA reads TGTGCCAGCAGTGGAATATCAGGGACTCTGGGCGAGCAGTACTTC.

The chain has TRBV29-1 and TRBJ2-3, with 8 bases lining up with TRBD1. Trimming removed 4 bases from V and 2 bases from J; junction bases left unmatched: 8. CDR1 and CDR2 (germline): SQVTM, ANQGSEA. The CDR3 length is 15 residues. CDR3 loop: CSVGGGDRNTDTQYF. The CDR3 coding sequence is TGCAGCGTTGGAGGTGGGGACAGGAACACAGATACGCAGTATTTT.

This clonotype was picked up a small number of times. The rearrangement joins TRBV7-2 to TRBJ1-1, with 8 bases that match TRBD1. The CDR3 covers 15 residues. Germline CDR1 SGHTA, CDR2 FQGNSA. V trimming: 2 bases; J trimming: 0 bases; junction bases outside the gene matches: 2. CDR3 in amino acids: CASSLMGQVNTEAFF. The CDR3 DNA sequence: TGTGCCAGCAGCTTAATGGGACAGGTGAACACTGAAGCTTTCTTT.

This clonotype was picked up a small number of times. The gene calls are TRBV7-3 and TRBJ2-3, with 9 bases that match TRBD2. This CDR3 has 15 residues. Trimming removed 3 bases from V and 4 bases from J; junction bases left unmatched: 5. The germline V gene encodes CDR1 SGHTA and CDR2 FQGTGA. The CDR3 is CASSFAAGGPDTQYF. The CDR3 DNA reads TGTGCCAGCAGCTTTGCAGCGGGGGGCCCAGATACGCAGTATTTT.

V and J are TRBV29-1 and TRBJ2-7; the match to TRBD1 covers 9 bases. The CDR3 has 13 residues. Germline assignment: CDR1 SQVTM and CDR2 ANQGSEA. J lost 2 bases, V lost 6 bases, and 5 bases had no gene match. The CDR3 protein is CSVAGTGPYEQYF. For the CDR3, the DNA is TGCAGCGTGGCCGGGACAGGGCCCTACGAGCAGTACTTC.

This clonotype was picked up many times. The genes are TRBV6-1 and TRBJ2-4, with 11 bases that match TRBD2. This CDR3 contains 14 residues. The germline CDR1 and CDR2 sequences are MNHNS and SASEGT. The ends lost 5 bases at V and 8 bases at J; junction bases unmatched: 5. As DNA, the CDR3 is TGTGCCAGCAGTTTTAGCGGGAGGGGGGACATTCAGTACTTC. It codes for CASSFSGRGDIQYF.